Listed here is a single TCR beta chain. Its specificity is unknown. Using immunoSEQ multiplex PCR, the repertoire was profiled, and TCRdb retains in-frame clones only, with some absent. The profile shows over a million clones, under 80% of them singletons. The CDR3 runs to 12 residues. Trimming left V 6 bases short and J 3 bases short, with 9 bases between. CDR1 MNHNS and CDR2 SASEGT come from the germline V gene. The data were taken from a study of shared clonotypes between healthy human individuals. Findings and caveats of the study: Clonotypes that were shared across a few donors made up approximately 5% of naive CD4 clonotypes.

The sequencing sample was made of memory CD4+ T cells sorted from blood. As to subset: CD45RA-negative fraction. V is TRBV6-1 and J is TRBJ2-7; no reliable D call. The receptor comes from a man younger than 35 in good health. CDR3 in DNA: TGTGCCAGCAGCCAACAGAGCTACGAGCAGTACTTC. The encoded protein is CASSQQSYEQYF.